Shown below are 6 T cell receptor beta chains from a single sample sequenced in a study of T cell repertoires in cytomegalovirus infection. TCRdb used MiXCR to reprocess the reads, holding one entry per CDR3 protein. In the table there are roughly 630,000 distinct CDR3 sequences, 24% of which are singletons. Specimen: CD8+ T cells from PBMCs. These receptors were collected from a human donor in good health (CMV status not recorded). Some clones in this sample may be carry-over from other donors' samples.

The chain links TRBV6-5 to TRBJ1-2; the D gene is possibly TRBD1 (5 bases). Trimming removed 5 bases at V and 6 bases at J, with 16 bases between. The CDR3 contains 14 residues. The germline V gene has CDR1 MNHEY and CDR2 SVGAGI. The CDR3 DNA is TGTGCCAGCAGTCCCGGGGGGGGGGGACATGGCTACACCTTC. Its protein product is CASSPGGGGHGYTF.

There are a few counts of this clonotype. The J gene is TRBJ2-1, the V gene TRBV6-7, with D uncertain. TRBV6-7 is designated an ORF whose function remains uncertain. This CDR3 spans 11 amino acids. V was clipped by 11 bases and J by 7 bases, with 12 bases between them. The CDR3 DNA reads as TGTGCCGGCCTCGAGACAAATGAGCAGTTCTTC. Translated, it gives CAGLETNEQFF.

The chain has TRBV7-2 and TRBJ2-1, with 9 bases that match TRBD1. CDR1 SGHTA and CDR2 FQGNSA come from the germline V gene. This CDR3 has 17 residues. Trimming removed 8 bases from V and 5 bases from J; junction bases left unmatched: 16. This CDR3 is CASLQGSGTGIDNEQFF. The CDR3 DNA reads TGTGCCAGCTTACAAGGTTCAGGGACAGGGATCGACAATGAGCAGTTCTTC.

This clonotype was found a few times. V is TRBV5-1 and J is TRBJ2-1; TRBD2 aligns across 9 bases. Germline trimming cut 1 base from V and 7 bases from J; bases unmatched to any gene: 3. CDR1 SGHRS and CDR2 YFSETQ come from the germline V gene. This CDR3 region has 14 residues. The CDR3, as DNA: TGCGCCAGCAGCTTGAGGCGGGGGGGGAATGAGCAGTTCTTC. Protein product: CASSLRRGGNEQFF.

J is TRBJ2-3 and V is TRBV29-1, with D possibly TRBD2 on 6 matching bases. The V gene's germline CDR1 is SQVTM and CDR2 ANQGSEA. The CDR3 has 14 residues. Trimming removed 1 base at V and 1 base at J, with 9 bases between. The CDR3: CSVEGRGGTDTQYF. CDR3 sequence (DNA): TGCAGCGTTGAAGGGCGGGGAGGCACAGATACGCAGTATTTT.

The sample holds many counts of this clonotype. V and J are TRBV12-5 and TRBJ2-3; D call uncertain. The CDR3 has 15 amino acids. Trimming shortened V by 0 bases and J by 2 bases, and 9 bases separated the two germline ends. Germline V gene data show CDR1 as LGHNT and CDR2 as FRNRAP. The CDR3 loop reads CASGLVRVITDTQYF. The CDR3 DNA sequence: TGTGCTAGTGGTTTGGTCCGGGTTATCACAGATACGCAGTATTTT.